The source of this T cell receptor (beta chain) is a study of CD8+ T cells in alopecia areata. Noted treatment: oral pan-JAK inhibitor, 5-10 mg twice daily. TCR sequencing used cDNA made by reverse transcription of extracted RNA. Assay used: immunoSEQ multiplex PCR; TCRdb lists only in-frame clones, some missing. The data contain about 190,000 clones, around 60% of them singletons. The ends were cut back, 1 base at V and 6 bases at J, with 4 bases in the middle. CDR3 length: 12 amino acids. The germline gives CDR1 SNHLY, CDR2 FYNNEI. This clone was recorded a few times. This receptor was taken from a human donor with alopecia areata. The rearrangement links TRBV2 to TRBJ2-4; D call uncertain. Sequencing was performed on CD4+ T cells sorted from blood, taken at week 4, from a patient treated with tofacitinib. The chain's CDR3 is CASSEGVNIQYF. The CDR3 nucleotides read TGTGCCAGCAGTGAAGGGGTAAACATTCAGTACTTC.